This T cell receptor beta chain comes out of a study of T cells in Graves' hyperthyroidism and ophthalmopathy. Trimming left V 3 bases short and J 7 bases short, with 19 bases between. The CDR3 runs to 15 residues. Germline CDR1 reads SGHTA; CDR2 reads FQGNSA. The investigators amplified TCR beta CDR3 regions from RNA transcripts. RT-PCR in the first round (using the HTBI primer set) targeted the TCR CDR3. Using its own MiXCR run on the multiplex PCR reads, TCRdb lists one record per CDR3 protein. The repertoire holds about 460,000 distinct CDR3 sequences, with approximately 23% as singletons. V is TRBV7-2 and J is TRBJ2-7; D unresolved. Source material: blood. This sequence originates from a woman between 65 and 79 years old with Graves' ophthalmopathy. The CDR3 DNA sequence: TGTGCCAGCAGCTTCGCGGAAAACCCGGATGGAGAGCAGTACTTC. Translating gives CASSFAENPDGEQYF.